This record covers a single T cell receptor (beta chain). Lacking the conserved final phenylalanine or tryptophan, this CDR3 likely reflects a read error. The DNA is left out, because the CDR3 cannot be placed on it with certainty; the CDR3 is given as TCRdb lists it. The data were obtained in a study of blood T cell repertoires in COVID-19. At the level of the study: Collection of acute and convalescent COVID-19 samples took place in the United States, Italy and Spain.

Germline assignment: CDR1 SGHRS and CDR2 YFSETQ. The CDR3 has 9 residues if both end residues are counted. Only in-frame clones appear in the TCRdb table, and some are missing; sequencing was by immunoSEQ multiplex PCR. The sample has about 160,000 clones, roughly 80% seen once. The study recruited people aged about 18 to 89 years across about two dozen US areas. Participant-reported clinical history was the basis for cohort assignment. Recovered participants had two consecutive negative NP/OP PCR tests, healthcare professional clearance, or symptom resolution. The sample was PBMCs or T cells enriched from blood (not recorded which). This chain uses TRBV5-1 with TRBJ1-2. This TCR was sampled from a woman aged 55-75 years who had recovered from COVID-19. The chain's CDR3 is CASSPQGGD.